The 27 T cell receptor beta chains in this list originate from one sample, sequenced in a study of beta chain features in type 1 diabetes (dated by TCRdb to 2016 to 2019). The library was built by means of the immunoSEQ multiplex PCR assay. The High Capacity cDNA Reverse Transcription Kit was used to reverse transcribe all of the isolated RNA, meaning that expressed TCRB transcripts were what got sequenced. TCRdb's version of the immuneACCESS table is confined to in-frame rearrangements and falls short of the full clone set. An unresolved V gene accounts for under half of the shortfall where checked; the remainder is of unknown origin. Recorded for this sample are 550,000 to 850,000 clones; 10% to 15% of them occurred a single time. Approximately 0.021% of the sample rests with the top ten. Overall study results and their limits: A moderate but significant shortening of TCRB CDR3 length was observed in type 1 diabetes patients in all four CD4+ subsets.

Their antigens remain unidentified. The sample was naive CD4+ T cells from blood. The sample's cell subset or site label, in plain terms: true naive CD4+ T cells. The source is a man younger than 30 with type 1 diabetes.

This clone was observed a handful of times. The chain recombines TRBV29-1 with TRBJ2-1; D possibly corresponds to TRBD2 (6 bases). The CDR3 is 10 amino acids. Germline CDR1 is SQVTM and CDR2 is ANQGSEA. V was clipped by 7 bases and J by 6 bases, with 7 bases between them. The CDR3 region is CSAGVNEQFF. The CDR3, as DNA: TGCAGCGCGGGGGTCAATGAGCAGTTCTTC.

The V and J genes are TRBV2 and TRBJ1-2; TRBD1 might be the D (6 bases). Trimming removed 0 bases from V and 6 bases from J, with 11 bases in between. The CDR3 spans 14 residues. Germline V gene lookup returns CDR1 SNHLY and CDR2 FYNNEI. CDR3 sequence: CASSEAAGADGYTF. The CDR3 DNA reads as TGTGCCAGCAGTGAAGCAGCGGGGGCCGATGGCTACACCTTC.

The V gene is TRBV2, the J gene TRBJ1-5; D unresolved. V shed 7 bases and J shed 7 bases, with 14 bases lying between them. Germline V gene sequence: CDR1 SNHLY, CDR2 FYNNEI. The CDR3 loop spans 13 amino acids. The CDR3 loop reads CASMGTQGQPQHF. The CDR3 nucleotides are TGTGCCAGCATGGGAACCCAAGGACAGCCCCAGCATTTT.

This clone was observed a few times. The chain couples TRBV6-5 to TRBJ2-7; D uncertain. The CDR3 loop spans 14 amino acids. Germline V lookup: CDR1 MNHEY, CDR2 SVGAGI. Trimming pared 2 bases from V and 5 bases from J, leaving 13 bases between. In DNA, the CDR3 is TGTGCCAGCAGTTACCACATGGGTAAGGACGAGCAGTACTTC. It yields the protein CASSYHMGKDEQYF.

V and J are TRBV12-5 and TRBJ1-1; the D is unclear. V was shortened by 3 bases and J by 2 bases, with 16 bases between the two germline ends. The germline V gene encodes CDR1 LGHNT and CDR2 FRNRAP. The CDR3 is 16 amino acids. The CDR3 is CASGFSTNNPNTEAFF. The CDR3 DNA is TGTGCTAGTGGTTTCTCCACCAACAACCCTAACACTGAAGCTTTCTTT.

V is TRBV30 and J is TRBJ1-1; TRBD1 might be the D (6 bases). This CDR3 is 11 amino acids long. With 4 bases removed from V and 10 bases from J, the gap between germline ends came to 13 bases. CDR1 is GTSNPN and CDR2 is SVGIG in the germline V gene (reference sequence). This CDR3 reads CAWNFGTRAFF. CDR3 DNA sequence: TGTGCCTGGAATTTTGGGACAAGAGCTTTCTTT. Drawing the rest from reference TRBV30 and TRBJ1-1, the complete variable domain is SQTIHQWPATLVQPVGSPLSLECTVEGTSNPNLYWYRQAAGRGLQLLFYSVGIGQISSEVPQNLSASRPQDRQFILSSKKLLLSDSGFYLCAWNFGTRAFFGQGTRLTVV.

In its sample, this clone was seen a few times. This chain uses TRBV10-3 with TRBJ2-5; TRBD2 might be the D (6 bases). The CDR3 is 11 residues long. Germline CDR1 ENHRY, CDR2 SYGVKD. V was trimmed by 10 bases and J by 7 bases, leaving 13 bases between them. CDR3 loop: CASSKEGTQYF. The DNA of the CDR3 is TGTGCCAGCTCTAAGGAGGGGACCCAGTACTTC.

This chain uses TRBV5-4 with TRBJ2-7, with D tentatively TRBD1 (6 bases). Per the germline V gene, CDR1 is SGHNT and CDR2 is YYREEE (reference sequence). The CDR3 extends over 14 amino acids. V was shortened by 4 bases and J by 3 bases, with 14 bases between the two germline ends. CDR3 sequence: CASSLDSGDYEQYF. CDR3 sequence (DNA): TGTGCCAGCAGCCTGGACAGTGGAGACTACGAGCAGTACTTC.

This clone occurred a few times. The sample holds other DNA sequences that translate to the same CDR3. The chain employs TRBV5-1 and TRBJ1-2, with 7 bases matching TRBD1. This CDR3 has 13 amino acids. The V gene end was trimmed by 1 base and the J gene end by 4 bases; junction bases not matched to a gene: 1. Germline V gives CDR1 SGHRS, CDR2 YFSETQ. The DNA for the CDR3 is TGCGCCAGCAGCTTGCCAGGGGGCTATGGCTACACCTTC. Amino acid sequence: CASSLPGGYGYTF.

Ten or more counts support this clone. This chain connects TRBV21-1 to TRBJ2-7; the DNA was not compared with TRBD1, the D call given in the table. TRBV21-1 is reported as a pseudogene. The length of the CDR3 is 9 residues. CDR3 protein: CASGHEQYF. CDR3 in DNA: TGTGCCAGTGGGCACGAGCAGTACTTC.

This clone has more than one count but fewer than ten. CDR3 residues: CASTLMGHLGNEQYF. The CDR3 nucleotides are TGTGCCAGCACCCTAATGGGACATCTTGGGAACGAGCAGTACTTC. The gene calls are TRBV28 and TRBJ2-7, with D perhaps TRBD1 (6 bases). The ends were cut back, 7 bases at V and 5 bases at J, with 21 bases in the middle. Germline V gives CDR1 MDHEN, CDR2 SYDVKM. This CDR3 has 15 residues.

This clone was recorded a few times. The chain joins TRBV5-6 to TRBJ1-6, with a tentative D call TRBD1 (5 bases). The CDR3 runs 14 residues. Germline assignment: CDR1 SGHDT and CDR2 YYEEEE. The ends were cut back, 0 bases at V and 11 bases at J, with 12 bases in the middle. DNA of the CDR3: TGTGCCAGCAGCTTGGTCCAGGGTGGAACACCCCTCCACTTT. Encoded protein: CASSLVQGGTPLHF.

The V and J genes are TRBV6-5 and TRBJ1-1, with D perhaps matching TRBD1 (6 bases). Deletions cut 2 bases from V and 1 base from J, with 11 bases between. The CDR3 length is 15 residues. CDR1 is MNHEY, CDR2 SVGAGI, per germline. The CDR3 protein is CASSYAGAKNTEAFF. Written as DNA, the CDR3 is TGTGCCAGCAGTTACGCAGGGGCGAAGAACACTGAAGCTTTCTTT.

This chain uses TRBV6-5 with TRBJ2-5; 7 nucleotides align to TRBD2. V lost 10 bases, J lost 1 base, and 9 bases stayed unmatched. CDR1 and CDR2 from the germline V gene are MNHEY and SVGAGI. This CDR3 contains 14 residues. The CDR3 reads CATQRGVLQETQYF. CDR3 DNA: TGTGCCACTCAACGGGGGGTCCTCCAAGAGACCCAGTACTTC.

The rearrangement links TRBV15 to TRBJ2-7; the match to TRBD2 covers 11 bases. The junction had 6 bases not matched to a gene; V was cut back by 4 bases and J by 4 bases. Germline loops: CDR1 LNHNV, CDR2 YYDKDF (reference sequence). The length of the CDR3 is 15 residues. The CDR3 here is CATSIAGLAAYEQYF. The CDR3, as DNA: TGTGCCACCAGCATAGCGGGACTAGCGGCATACGAGCAGTACTTC.

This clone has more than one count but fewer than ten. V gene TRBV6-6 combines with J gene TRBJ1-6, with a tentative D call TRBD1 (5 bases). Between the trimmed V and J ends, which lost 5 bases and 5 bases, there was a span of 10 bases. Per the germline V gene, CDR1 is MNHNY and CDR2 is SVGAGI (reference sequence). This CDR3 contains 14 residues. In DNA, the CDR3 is TGTGCCAGCAGTCCGAGGGGACATAATTCACCCCTCCACTTT. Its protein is CASSPRGHNSPLHF.

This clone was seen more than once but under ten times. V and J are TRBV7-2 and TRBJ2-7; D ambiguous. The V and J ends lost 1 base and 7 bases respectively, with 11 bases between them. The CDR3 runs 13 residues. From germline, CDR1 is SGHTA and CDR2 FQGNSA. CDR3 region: CASSLVYEWEQYF. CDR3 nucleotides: TGTGCCAGCAGCTTAGTATACGAGTGGGAGCAGTACTTC.

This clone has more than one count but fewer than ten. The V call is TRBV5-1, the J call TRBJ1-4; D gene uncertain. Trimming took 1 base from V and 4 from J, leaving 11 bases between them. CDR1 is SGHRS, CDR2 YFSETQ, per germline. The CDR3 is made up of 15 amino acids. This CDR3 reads CASSLRTPINEKLFF. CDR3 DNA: TGCGCCAGCAGCTTGCGGACTCCGATTAATGAAAAACTGTTTTTT.

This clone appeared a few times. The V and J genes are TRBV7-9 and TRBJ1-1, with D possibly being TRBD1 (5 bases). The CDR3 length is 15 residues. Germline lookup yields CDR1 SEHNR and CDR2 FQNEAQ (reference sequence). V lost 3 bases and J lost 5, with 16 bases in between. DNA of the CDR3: TGTGCCAGCAGCTTTTTCGGGGACCAGCGGACTGAAGCTTTCTTT. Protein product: CASSFFGDQRTEAFF. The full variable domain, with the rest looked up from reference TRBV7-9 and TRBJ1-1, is DTGVSQNPRHKITKRGQNVTFRCDPISEHNRLYWYRQTLGQGPEFLTYFQNEAQLEKSRLLSDRFSAERPKGSFSTLEIQRTEQGDSAMYLCASSFFGDQRTEAFFGQGTRLTVV.

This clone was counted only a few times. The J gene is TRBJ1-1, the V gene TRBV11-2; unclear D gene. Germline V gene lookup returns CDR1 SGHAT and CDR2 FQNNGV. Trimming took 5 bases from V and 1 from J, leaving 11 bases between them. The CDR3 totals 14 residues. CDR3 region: CASSPVRPNTEAFF. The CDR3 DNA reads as TGTGCCAGCAGCCCTGTCCGGCCGAACACTGAAGCTTTCTTT. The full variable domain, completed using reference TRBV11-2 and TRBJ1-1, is EAGVAQSPRYKIIEKRQSVAFWCNPISGHATLYWYQQILGQGPKLLIQFQNNGVVDDSQLPKDRFSAERLKGVDSTLKIQPAKLEDSAVYLCASSPVRPNTEAFFGQGTRLTVV.

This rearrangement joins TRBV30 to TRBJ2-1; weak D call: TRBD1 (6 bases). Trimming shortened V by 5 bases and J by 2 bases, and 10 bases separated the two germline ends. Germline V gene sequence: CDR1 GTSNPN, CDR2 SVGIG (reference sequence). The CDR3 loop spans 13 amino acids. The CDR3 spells CAWQQGTYNEQFF. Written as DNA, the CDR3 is TGTGCCTGGCAACAGGGCACCTACAATGAGCAGTTCTTC.

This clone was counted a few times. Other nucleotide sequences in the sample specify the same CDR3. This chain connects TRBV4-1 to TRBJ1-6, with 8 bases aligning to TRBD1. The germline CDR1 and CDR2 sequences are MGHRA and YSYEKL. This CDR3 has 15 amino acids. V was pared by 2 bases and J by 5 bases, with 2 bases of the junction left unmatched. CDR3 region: CASSQPDRDNSPLHF. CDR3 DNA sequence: TGCGCCAGCAGCCAACCGGACAGGGATAATTCACCCCTCCACTTT.

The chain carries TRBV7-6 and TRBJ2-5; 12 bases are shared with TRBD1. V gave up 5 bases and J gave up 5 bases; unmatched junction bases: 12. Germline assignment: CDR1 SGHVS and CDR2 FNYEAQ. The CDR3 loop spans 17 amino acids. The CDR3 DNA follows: TGTGCCAGCAGCGTACACCCGGGACAGGGGGCACATGAGACCCAGTACTTC. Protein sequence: CASSVHPGQGAHETQYF.

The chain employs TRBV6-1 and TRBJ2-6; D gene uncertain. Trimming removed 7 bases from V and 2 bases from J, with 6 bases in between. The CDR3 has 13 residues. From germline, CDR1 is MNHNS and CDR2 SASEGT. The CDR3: CASIIAGANVLTF. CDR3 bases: TGTGCCAGCATCATTGCTGGGGCCAACGTCCTGACTTTC.

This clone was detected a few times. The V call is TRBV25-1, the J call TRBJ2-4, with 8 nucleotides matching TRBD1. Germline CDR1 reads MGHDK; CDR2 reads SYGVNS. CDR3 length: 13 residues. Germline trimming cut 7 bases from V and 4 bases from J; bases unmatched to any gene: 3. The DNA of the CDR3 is TGTGCCAGCATGGGACAGGAGAAAAACATTCAGTACTTC. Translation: CASMGQEKNIQYF.

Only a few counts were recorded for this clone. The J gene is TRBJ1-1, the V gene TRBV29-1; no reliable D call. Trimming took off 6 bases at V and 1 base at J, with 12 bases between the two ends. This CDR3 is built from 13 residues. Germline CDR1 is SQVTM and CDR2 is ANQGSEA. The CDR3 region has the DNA TGCAGCGTCGGGTCCCGGGAGAACACTGAAGCTTTCTTT. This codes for CSVGSRENTEAFF. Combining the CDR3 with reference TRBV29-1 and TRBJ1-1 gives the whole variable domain SAVISQKPSRDICQRGTSLTIQCQVDSQVTMMFWYRQQPGQSLTLIATANQGSEATYESGFVIDKFPISRPNLTFSTLTVSNMSPEDSSIYLCSVGSRENTEAFFGQGTRLTVV.

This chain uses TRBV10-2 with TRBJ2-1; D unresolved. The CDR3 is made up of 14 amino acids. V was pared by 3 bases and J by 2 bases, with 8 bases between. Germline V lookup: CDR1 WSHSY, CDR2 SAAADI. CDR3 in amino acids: CASSDPTTYNEQFF. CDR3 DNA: TGCGCCAGCAGTGACCCGACCACCTACAATGAGCAGTTCTTC.